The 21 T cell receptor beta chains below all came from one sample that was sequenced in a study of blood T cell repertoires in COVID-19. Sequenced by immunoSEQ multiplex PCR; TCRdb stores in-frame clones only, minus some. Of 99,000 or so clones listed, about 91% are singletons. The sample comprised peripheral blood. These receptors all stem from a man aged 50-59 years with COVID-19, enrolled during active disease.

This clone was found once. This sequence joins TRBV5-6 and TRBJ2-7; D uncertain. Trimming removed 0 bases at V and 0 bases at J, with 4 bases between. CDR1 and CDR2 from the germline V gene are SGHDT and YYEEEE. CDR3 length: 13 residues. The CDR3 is CASSLGHSYEQYF. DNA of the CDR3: TGTGCCAGCAGCTTGGGTCACTCCTACGAGCAGTACTTC.

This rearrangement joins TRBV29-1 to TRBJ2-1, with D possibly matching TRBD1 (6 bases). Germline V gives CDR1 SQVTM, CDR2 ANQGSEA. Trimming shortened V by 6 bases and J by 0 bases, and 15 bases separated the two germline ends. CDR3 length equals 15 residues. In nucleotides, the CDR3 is TGCAGCGTCCAAGGGGGTTATAGCTCCTACAATGAGCAGTTCTTC. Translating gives CSVQGGYSSYNEQFF.

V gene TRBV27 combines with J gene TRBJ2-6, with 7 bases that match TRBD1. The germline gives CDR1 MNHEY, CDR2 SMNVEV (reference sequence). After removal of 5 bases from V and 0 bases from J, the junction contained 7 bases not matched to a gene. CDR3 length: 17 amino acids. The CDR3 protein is CASSPGTDLSGANVLTF. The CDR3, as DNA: TGTGCCAGCAGTCCCGGGACAGACCTCTCTGGGGCCAACGTCCTGACTTTC.

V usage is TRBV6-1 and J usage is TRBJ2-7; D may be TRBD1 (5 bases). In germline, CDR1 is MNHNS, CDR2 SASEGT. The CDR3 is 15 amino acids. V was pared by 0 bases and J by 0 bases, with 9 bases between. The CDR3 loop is CASSEAGQSSYEQYF. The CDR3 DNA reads TGTGCCAGCAGTGAAGCGGGGCAGAGCTCCTACGAGCAGTACTTC.

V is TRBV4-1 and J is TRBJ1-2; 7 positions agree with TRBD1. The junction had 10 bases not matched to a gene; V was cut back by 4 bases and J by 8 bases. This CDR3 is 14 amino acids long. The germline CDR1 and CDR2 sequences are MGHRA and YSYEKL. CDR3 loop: CASSRLLTGDGYTF. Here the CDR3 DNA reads TGCGCCAGCAGCCGCCTCCTAACAGGGGACGGCTACACCTTC.

As DNA, the CDR3 is TGTGCCAGCAGCCTCGGGGGGAGGGCTAGCACAGATACGCAGTATTTT. This translates into CASSLGGRASTDTQYF. This chain connects TRBV4-2 to TRBJ2-3; 7 bases are a match to TRBD2. The CDR3 has 16 amino acids. Germline-derived CDR1 and CDR2 are LGHNA and YNFKEQ. J was trimmed by 0 bases and V by 4 bases; bases with no gene match: 7.

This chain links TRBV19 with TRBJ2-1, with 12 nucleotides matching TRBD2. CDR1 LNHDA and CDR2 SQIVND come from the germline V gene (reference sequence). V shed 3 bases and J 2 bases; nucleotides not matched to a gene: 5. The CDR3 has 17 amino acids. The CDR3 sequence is CASSMGLAGGPYNEQFF. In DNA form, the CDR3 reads TGTGCCAGTAGTATGGGGCTAGCGGGGGGGCCCTACAATGAGCAGTTCTTC.

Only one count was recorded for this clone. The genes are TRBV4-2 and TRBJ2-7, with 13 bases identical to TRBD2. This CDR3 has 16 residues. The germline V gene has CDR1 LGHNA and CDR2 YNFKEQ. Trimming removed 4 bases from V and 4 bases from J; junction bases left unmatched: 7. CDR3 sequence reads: CASSPRLAGGYYEQYF. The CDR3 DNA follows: TGTGCCAGCAGCCCAAGACTAGCGGGGGGTTATTACGAGCAGTACTTC.

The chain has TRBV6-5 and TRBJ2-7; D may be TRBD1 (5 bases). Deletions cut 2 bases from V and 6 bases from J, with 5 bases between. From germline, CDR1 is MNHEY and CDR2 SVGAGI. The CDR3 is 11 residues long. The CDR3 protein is CASSYRGEQYF. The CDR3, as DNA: TGTGCCAGCAGTTACAGGGGCGAGCAGTACTTC.

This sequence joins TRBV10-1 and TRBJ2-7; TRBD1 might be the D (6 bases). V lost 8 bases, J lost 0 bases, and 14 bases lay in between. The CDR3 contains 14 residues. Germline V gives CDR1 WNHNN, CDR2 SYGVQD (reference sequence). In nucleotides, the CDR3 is TGCGCCAGCCATCTCCGGGACACCTCCTACGAGCAGTACTTC. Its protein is CASHLRDTSYEQYF.

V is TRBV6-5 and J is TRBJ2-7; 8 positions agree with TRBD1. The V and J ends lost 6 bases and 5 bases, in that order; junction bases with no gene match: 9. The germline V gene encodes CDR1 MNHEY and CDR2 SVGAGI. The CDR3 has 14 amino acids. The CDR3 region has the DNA TGTGCCAGCAGGCGAACAGGGGGGTACGACGAGCAGTACTTC. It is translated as CASRRTGGYDEQYF.

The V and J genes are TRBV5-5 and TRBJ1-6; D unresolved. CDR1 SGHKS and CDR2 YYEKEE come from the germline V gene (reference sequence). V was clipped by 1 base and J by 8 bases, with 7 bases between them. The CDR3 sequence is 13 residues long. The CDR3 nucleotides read TGTGCCAGCAGCTTGAATTTCGATTCACCCCTCCACTTT. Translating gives CASSLNFDSPLHF. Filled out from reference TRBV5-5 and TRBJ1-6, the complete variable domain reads DAGVTQSPTHLIKTRGQQVTLRCSPISGHKSVSWYQQVLGQGPQFIFQYYEKEERGRGNFPDRFSARQFPNYSSELNVNALLLGDSALYLCASSLNFDSPLHFGNGTRLTVT.

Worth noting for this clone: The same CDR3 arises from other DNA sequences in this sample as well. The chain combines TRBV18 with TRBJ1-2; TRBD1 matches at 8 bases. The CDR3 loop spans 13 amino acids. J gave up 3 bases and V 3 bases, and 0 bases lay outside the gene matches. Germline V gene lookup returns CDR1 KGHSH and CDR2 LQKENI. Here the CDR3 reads CASSPTGDYGYTF. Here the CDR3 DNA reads TGTGCCAGCTCACCGACAGGGGACTATGGCTACACCTTC.

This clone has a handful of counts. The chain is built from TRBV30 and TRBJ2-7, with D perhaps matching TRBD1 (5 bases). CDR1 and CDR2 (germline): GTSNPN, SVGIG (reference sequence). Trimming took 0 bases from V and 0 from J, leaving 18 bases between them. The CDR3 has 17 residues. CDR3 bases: TGTGCCTGGAGTGTTCCCTGGAGTGCAGGGCCCTCCTACGAGCAGTACTTC. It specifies CAWSVPWSAGPSYEQYF.

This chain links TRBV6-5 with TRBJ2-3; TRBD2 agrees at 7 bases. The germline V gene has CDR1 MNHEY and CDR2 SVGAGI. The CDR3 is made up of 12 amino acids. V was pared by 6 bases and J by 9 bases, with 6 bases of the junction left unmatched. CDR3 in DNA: TGTGCCAGCAGCCCGGGGGGTCACACGCAGTATTTT. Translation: CASSPGGHTQYF.

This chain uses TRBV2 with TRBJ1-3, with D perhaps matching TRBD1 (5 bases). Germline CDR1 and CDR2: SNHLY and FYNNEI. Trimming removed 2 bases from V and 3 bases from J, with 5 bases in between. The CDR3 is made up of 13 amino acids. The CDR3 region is CASSERGGNTIYF. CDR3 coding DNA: TGTGCCAGCAGTGAAAGGGGTGGAAACACCATATATTTT.

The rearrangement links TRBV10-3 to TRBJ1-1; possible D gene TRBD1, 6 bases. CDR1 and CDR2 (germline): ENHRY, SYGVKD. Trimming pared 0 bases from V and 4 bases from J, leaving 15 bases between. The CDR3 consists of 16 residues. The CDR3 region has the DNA TGTGCCATCAGTGAGTCGGGGGCAGGCTGGGGCACTGAAGCTTTCTTT. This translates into CAISESGAGWGTEAFF.

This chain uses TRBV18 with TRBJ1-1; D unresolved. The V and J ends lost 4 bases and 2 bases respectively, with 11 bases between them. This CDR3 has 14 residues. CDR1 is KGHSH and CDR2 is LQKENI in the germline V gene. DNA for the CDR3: TGTGCCAGCTCACGGTCAAACGGTAACACTGAAGCTTTCTTT. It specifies CASSRSNGNTEAFF.

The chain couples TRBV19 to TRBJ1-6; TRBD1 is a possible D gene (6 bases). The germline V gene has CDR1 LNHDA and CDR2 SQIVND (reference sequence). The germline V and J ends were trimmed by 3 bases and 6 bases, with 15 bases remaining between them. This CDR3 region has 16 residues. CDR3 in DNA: TGTGCCAGTAGTATTCAGGGGATCCTGGGTAATTCACCCCTCCACTTT. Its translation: CASSIQGILGNSPLHF.

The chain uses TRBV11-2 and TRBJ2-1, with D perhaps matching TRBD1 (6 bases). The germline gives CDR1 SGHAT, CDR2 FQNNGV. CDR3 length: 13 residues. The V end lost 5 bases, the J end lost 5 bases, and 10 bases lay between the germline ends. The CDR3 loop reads CASSNGQHNEQFF. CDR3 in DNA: TGTGCCAGCAGCAACGGACAGCACAATGAGCAGTTCTTC.

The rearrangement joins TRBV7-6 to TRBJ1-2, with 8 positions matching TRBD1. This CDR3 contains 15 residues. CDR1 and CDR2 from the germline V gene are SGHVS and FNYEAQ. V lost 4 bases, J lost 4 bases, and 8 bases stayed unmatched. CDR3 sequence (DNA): TGTGCCAGCAGCTATCGGACAGGGACCTCCTATGGCTACACCTTC. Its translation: CASSYRTGTSYGYTF.